The 13 T cell receptor beta chains in this list originate from one sample, sequenced in a study of blood T cells in healthy people across ages. A second 7 to 11 cycle PCR used barcoded and J-beta primers. TCRdb independently ran MiXCR on the 5' RACE reads; one entry per CDR3 protein. In the table there are about 780,000 distinct CDR3 sequences, around 50% of which are singletons. The specimen sequenced was blood. The receptors stem from a man older than 75 in good health.

The V call is TRBV5-1, the J call TRBJ2-1; no clear D. Germline V gene sequence: CDR1 SGHRS, CDR2 YFSETQ. V was cut by 0 bases and J by 9 bases, with 16 bases left in between. CDR3 length: 15 amino acids. In DNA, the CDR3 is TGCGCCAGCAGCTTGGATGGAGTATCGGGCAGTGAGCAGTTCTTC. This gives the protein CASSLDGVSGSEQFF.

The rearrangement uses TRBV7-2 and TRBJ2-5; D is undetermined. Per the germline V gene, CDR1 is SGHTA and CDR2 is FQGNSA. V was shortened by 5 bases and J by 4 bases, with 11 bases between the two germline ends. The CDR3 contains 13 residues. Written as DNA, the CDR3 is TGTGCCAGCAGCGCGCTAGGGATAGAGACCCAGTACTTC. This gives the protein CASSALGIETQYF.

This clonotype was found a few times. The chain employs TRBV14 and TRBJ2-7, with D perhaps TRBD2 (5 bases). Trimming removed 2 bases at V and 2 bases at J, with 10 bases between. The length of the CDR3 is 14 residues. CDR1 and CDR2 from the germline V gene are SGHDN and FVKESK. CDR3: CASSQFVGAYEQYF. The CDR3 region has the DNA TGTGCCAGCAGCCAATTCGTCGGGGCCTACGAGCAGTACTTC.

In its sample, this clonotype was seen a few times. The chain has TRBV18 and TRBJ2-1, with D possibly TRBD1 on 6 matching bases. V lost 5 bases, J lost 4 bases, and 15 bases lay in between. Germline V gene sequence: CDR1 KGHSH, CDR2 LQKENI. CDR3 size: 15 residues. In nucleotides, the CDR3 is TGTGCCAGCTCATCCGAGGCAGGGGCGTACAATGAGCAGTTCTTC. Its protein is CASSSEAGAYNEQFF.

Turning to this clonotype: A much more abundant neighbour one base away suggests this may be a read error. The CDR3: CSVGNRGGQYF. In DNA, the CDR3 is TGCAGCGTTGGTAATCGTGGGGGGCAGTACTTC. The rearrangement joins TRBV29-1 to TRBJ2-7; TRBD1 or TRBD2 may be the D gene (5 bases each). CDR3 length: 11 amino acids. Trimming stripped 4 bases from V and 9 bases from J, with 13 bases between. Germline V gene data show CDR1 as SQVTM and CDR2 as ANQGSEA.

This clonotype was seen a handful of times. The genes are TRBV20-1 and TRBJ2-1; perhaps TRBD1 as D (5 bases). The length of the CDR3 is 14 residues. CDR1 and CDR2 (germline): DFQATT, SNEGSKA (reference sequence). Trimming took 3 bases from V and 10 from J, leaving 19 bases between them. This CDR3 is CSARMPGAAREQFF. For the CDR3, the DNA is TGCAGTGCTAGGATGCCTGGGGCAGCTCGAGAGCAGTTCTTC.

As regards this clonotype: A single base separates this from a much larger clone, so it may be a read error. V and J are TRBV20-1 and TRBJ2-1; no reliable D call. The CDR3 runs to 14 residues. Germline CDR1 is DFQATT and CDR2 is SNEGSKA (reference sequence). As DNA, the CDR3 is TGCTGTGCCGCGGTGGGCCCACCCTACAATGAGCAGTTCTTC. Its translation is CCAAVGPPYNEQFF.

The chain couples TRBV28 to TRBJ2-5, with D possibly matching TRBD1 (6 bases). Deletions cut 8 bases from V and 6 bases from J, with 16 bases between. Germline CDR1 reads MDHEN; CDR2 reads SYDVKM. This CDR3 has 13 residues. The chain's CDR3 is CASGRTGLKTQYF. The CDR3 DNA sequence: TGTGCCAGCGGCAGAACAGGGTTAAAGACCCAGTACTTC.

V and J are TRBV6-2 or TRBV6-3 and TRBJ2-5; D may match TRBD1 or TRBD2 (6 bases each). The V gene's germline CDR1 is MNHEY and CDR2 SVGEGT. Trimming stripped 6 bases from V and 1 base from J, with 15 bases between. The CDR3 consists of 15 residues. The CDR3 loop reads CASSSAGHLQETQYF. As DNA, the CDR3 is TGTGCCAGCAGCTCTGCGGGACACCTCCAAGAGACCCAGTACTTC.

This clonotype was counted between two and nine times. The chain has TRBV12-3 or TRBV12-4 and TRBJ2-4; D unresolved. The DNA matches TRBJ2-7 better at its end, which makes the J call doubtful. This CDR3 is 11 amino acids long. The CDR3 region is CASSATGEQYF. The CDR3 region has the DNA TGTGCCAGCAGTGCAACGGGCGAGCAGTACTTC.

This chain connects TRBV10-1 to TRBJ2-7; possible D gene TRBD1, 6 bases. CDR3 size: 17 residues. The V gene lost 3 bases and the J gene lost 2 bases, with 20 bases spanning the gap. CDR1 and CDR2 (germline): WNHNN, SYGVQD (reference sequence). CDR3 sequence (DNA): TGCGCCAGCAGTGACCCGAGGGGCAGGGGCCGGACCTACGAGCAGTACTTC. Amino acid sequence: CASSDPRGRGRTYEQYF.

This clonotype showed up just a few times. The chain joins TRBV14 to TRBJ2-2, with 7 bases that match TRBD2. Germline CDR1 is SGHDN and CDR2 is FVKESK. Trimming cost V 6 bases and J 5 bases; bases outside gene matches: 6. CDR3 length: 14 residues. CDR3 sequence (DNA): TGTGCCAGCAGTCCGACTAGCCGGACCGGGGAGCTGTTTTTT. Its protein is CASSPTSRTGELFF.

This clonotype was observed a handful of times. V usage is TRBV20-1 and J usage is TRBJ1-2; possible D gene TRBD1, 5 bases. V lost 7 bases and J 7 bases, leaving 34 bases between the germline ends. Germline V lookup: CDR1 DFQATT, CDR2 SNEGSKA (reference sequence). The CDR3 is 18 residues long. CDR3 bases: TGCAGTGTTTTTAGTGGTTCCGCCAAGGGCGGGGAGGGGTCTGGCTACACCTTC. This translates into CSVFSGSAKGGEGSGYTF.